A selection of T cell receptor beta chains follows, all from one sample in a study. The method was immunoSEQ multiplex PCR; TCRdb's version includes in-frame clones alone and lacks a portion of them. The sample lists 40,000 to 55,000 clones, 85% to 95% occurring once. The sequenced material came from PBMCs. Source of these receptors: a man aged 35 to 55 with rheumatoid arthritis. CDR3s include the opening cysteine and the closing phenylalanine or tryptophan. D genes are given only for firm matches. Size values are once, few and many counts, or a class for expanded clones, and some rows have none.

CDR3aa,CDR3nt,j_gene,abundance,d_gene,v_gene
CASSPTLSSYNEQFF,TGTGCCAGCAGTCCCACCTTAAGCTCCTACAATGAGCAGTTCTTC,TRBJ2-1,-,-,TRBV6-4
CASSTTGTVEETQYF,TGTGCCAGCAGCACCACCGGGACAGTTGAAGAGACCCAGTACTTC,TRBJ2-5,-,TRBD1,TRBV6-2/TRBV6-3
CAWAPGVHQPQHF,TGTGCCTGGGCCCCGGGGGTGCATCAGCCCCAGCATTTT,TRBJ1-5,few,-,TRBV30
CASSSSSTGYLHDTQYF,TGCGCCAGCAGCTCATCTTCTACAGGGTATCTTCATGATACGCAGTATTTT,TRBJ2-3,-,-,TRBV5-1
CASSLVGAGGASYEQYF,TGCGCCAGCAGCTTGGTGGGAGCGGGAGGTGCGTCCTACGAGCAGTACTTC,TRBJ2-7,-,TRBD2,TRBV5-1
CASRAGTGGLYEQYF,TGTGCCAGTAGAGCTGGGACAGGGGGCCTGTACGAGCAGTACTTC,TRBJ2-7,-,TRBD1,TRBV19
CATSRDRALAGTDTQYF,TGTGCCACCAGCAGAGATCGGGCCTTAGCGGGCACAGATACGCAGTATTTT,TRBJ2-3,-,-,TRBV15
CASSWDLRDTQYF,TGTGCCAGCAGCTGGGACCTGCGGGATACGCAGTATTTT,TRBJ2-3,-,-,TRBV7-8
CASSLRGFQESTYGYTF,TGCGCCAGCAGCTTGCGAGGGTTTCAGGAGTCCACTTATGGCTACACCTTC,TRBJ1-2,-,-,TRBV5-1
CASSPRGGREYNEQFF,TGTGCCAGCAGCCCAAGGGGCGGGAGGGAATACAATGAGCAGTTCTTC,TRBJ2-1,-,TRBD2,TRBV7-2
CASSLTPDPNTEAFF,TGTGCCAGCAGCCTCACCCCGGATCCGAACACTGAAGCTTTCTTT,TRBJ1-1,-,-,TRBV11-2
CASSYPSRPQHF,TGTGCCAGCAGTTACCCGTCCAGGCCCCAGCATTTT,TRBJ1-5,once,-,TRBV28
CASSLARMGLPRGTDTQYF,TGTGCCAGCAGCTTAGCTAGAATGGGGCTTCCACGGGGCACAGATACGCAGTATTTT,TRBJ2-3,-,-,TRBV7-9
CSVEDNYGEQFF,TGCAGCGTTGAAGATAACTACGGCGAGCAGTTCTTC,TRBJ2-1,-,-,TRBV29-1
CATSDLHGGQPQHF,TGTGCCACCAGTGATTTGCATGGAGGTCAGCCCCAGCATTTT,TRBJ1-5,-,-,TRBV24-1
CASSPTGDDEAFF,TGTGCCAGCAGTCCCACAGGGGATGATGAAGCTTTCTTT,TRBJ1-1,-,TRBD1,TRBV6-5
CASDRGTYNSPLHF,TGTGCCAGCGACAGGGGAACCTATAATTCACCCCTCCACTTT,TRBJ1-6,-,TRBD1,TRBV5-5
CASSNRETSYNEQFF,TGTGCCAGCAGCAACAGGGAAACCTCCTACAATGAGCAGTTCTTC,TRBJ2-1,-,-,TRBV6-6
CAWSPVTGTGNTIYF,TGTGCCTGGAGTCCGGTTACAGGGACTGGAAACACCATATATTTT,TRBJ1-3,-,-,TRBV30
CASSVSGTSTDTQYF,TGTGCCAGCAGCGTCAGCGGCACTAGCACAGATACGCAGTATTTT,TRBJ2-3,-,-,TRBV9
CASSLAYQAGGRQETQYF,TGCGCCAGCAGCTTGGCCTATCAAGCGGGAGGGAGACAAGAGACCCAGTACTTC,TRBJ2-5,-,TRBD2,TRBV5-1
CASSLSTGSPYNEQFF,TGTGCCAGCAGTTTATCGACAGGGTCCCCCTACAATGAGCAGTTCTTC,TRBJ2-1,-,TRBD1,TRBV27
CASSLEGGSYNEQFF,TGTGCCAGCAGCTTAGAGGGGGGATCCTACAATGAGCAGTTCTTC,TRBJ2-1,-,-,TRBV7-2
CASSIEGRGRSNEKLFF,TGTGCCAGTAGTATAGAGGGCAGGGGGCGATCTAATGAAAAACTGTTTTTT,TRBJ1-4,-,TRBD1,TRBV19
CASTRYRPTDTQYF,TGTGCCAGCACCCGGTATAGGCCCACAGATACGCAGTATTTT,TRBJ2-3,-,-,TRBV27
CASSPTGTGLNEKLFF,TGTGCCAGTAGTCCCACCGGGACAGGGCTCAATGAAAAACTGTTTTTT,TRBJ1-4,-,TRBD1,TRBV19
CASSLTEEGEKLFF,TGTGCCAGCAGTTTAACCGAGGAGGGTGAAAAACTGTTTTTT,TRBJ1-4,-,-,TRBV27
CASSLIQGRGNTIYF,TGTGCCAGCAGCCTTATACAGGGGAGAGGAAACACCATATATTTT,TRBJ1-3,-,TRBD1,TRBV28
CASSMGQFNQPQHF,TGTGCCAGTAGTATGGGGCAGTTCAATCAGCCCCAGCATTTT,TRBJ1-5,-,-,TRBV19
CASSLSAQGVGNTIYF,TGTGCCAGCAGTTTATCGGCGCAGGGGGTCGGAAACACCATATATTTT,TRBJ1-3,-,TRBD1,TRBV27
CASSFTGELFF,TGTGCCAGCAGCTTTACCGGGGAGCTGTTTTTT,TRBJ2-2,once,-,TRBV7-3
CASSPGTGDYGYTF,TGTGCCAGCTCACCGGGTACGGGGGACTATGGCTACACCTTC,TRBJ1-2,once,-,TRBV18
CATWEQGAFGELFF,TGTGCCACCTGGGAACAGGGGGCATTCGGGGAGCTGTTTTTT,TRBJ2-2,-,TRBD1,TRBV28
CASSKSGGRNPARQGHMETQYF,TGTGCCAGCAGCAAATCGGGGGGGAGAAATCCCGCCCGACAGGGACATATGGAGACCCAGTACTTC,TRBJ2-5,once,-,TRBV21-1
CASSFGTKVAEQYF,TGTGCCAGCAGCTTCGGGACAAAAGTTGCCGAGCAGTACTTC,TRBJ2-7,few,-,TRBV7-9
CASSGRVGYEQYF,TGCGCCAGCAGTGGACGGGTCGGATACGAGCAGTACTTC,TRBJ2-7,-,-,TRBV10-1
CSAQKGQWNTEAFF,TGCAGCGCGCAGAAGGGACAGTGGAACACTGAAGCTTTCTTT,TRBJ1-1,-,TRBD1,TRBV29-1
CASSTAGVPYNEQFF,TGTGCCAGTAGTACGGCGGGGGTACCCTACAATGAGCAGTTCTTC,TRBJ2-1,-,TRBD2,TRBV19
CASSSRGQGAGYTF,TGTGCCAGCAGTTCCCGAGGACAGGGGGCTGGCTACACCTTC,TRBJ1-2,-,TRBD1,TRBV6-2/TRBV6-3
CASSLSLNTEAFF,TGTGCCAGCAGTTTATCCTTGAACACTGAAGCTTTCTTT,TRBJ1-1,-,-,TRBV12-3/TRBV12-4
CASSVAPSGAGMVEQFF,TGTGCCAGCAGCGTAGCCCCTAGCGGGGCTGGAATGGTTGAGCAGTTCTTC,TRBJ2-1,once,TRBD2,TRBV9